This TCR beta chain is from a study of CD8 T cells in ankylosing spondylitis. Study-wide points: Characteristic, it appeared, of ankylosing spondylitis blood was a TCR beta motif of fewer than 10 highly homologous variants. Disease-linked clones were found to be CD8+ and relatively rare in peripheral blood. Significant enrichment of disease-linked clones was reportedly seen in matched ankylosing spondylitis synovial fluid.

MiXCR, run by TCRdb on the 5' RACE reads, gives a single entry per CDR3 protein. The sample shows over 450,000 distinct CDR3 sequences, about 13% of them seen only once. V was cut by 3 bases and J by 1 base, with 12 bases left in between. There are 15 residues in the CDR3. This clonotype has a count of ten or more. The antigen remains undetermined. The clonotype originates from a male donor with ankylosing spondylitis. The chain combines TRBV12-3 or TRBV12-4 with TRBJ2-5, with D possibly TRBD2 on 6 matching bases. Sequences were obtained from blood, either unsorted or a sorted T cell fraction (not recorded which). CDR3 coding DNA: TGTGCCAGCAGTTTGGTTGGCGGGACCCAAGAGACCCAGTACTTC. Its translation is CASSLVGGTQETQYF.